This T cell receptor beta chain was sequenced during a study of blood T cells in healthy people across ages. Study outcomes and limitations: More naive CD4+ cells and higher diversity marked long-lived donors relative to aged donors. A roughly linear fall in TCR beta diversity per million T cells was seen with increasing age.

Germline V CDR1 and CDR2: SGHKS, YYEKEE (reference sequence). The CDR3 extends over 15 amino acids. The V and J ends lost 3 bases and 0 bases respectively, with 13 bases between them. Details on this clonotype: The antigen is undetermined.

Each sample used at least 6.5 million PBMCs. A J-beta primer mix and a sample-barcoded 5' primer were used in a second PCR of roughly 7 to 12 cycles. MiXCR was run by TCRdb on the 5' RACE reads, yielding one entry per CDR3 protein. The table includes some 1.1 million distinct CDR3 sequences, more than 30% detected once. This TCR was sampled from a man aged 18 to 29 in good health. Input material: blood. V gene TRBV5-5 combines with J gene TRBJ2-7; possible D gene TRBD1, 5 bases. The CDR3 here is CASSWGWRTSYEQYF. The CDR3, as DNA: TGTGCCAGCAGCTGGGGCTGGCGGACCTCCTACGAGCAGTACTTC.